This TCR beta chain was sequenced during a study of vaccination and CD4 T cells after COVID-19. Study-level information: Investigators drew the post-COVID samples a median around 96 days after diagnosis, with a range of 35 to 161.

The study sequenced cultured CD4+ T cell DNA using the Oncomine TCR Beta short-read assay. TCRdb ran MiXCR on the PCR reads and lists one entry per CDR3 protein. The sample gives about 12,000 distinct CDR3 sequences, 35% to 55% of which show up once; about 6.8% is in the top ten. V was shortened by 0 bases and J by 0 bases, with 16 bases between the two germline ends. Per germline, CDR1 MNHEY and CDR2 SVGAGI. There are 18 residues in the CDR3. As regards this clonotype: Its specificity is not known.

Treatment: approximately nine-day PBMC culture with coronavirus spike peptide pools or control peptides (ViraFEST assay). TCRs were sequenced by ViraFEST after antigen-specific T cells had been expanded with peptide pools. Peptide pools at 10 ug/ml and IL-2 at 10 IU/ml were added to cultures of 2 million or so PBMCs per well. This chain uses TRBV6-5 with TRBJ2-3; D possibly matches TRBD1 or TRBD2 (6 bases each). Source material: CD4+ T cells from blood, cultured in vitro. This clonotype originated in a human donor who had recovered from COVID-19. CDR3 nucleotides: TGTGCCAGCAGTTACTCTATTACAGGGACTTCTAGCACAGATACGCAGTATTTT. Encoded protein: CASSYSITGTSSTDTQYF.